Presented here are 15 T cell receptor beta chains from one specimen sequenced in a study of T cells after yellow fever vaccination. TCRdb re-called the 5' RACE reads through MiXCR, storing one row per CDR3 protein. The table records 400,000 to 650,000 distinct CDR3 sequences, around a fifth of them present only once. The source was PBMCs, collected roughly 23 days after the first yellow fever vaccination. These receptors all stem from a man younger than 35 who received the YFV17D yellow fever vaccine.

This clonotype was detected once. The rearrangement links TRBV4-1 to TRBJ1-1; TRBD1 agrees at 9 bases. Trimming cost V 2 bases and J 1 base; bases outside gene matches: 2. This CDR3 is 15 amino acids long. Germline V CDR1 and CDR2: MGHRA, YSYEKL. CDR3 nucleotides: TGCGCCAGCAGCCAAATGGACAGGGGGAACACTGAAGCTTTCTTT. It codes for CASSQMDRGNTEAFF.

This clonotype was seen many times. The V call is TRBV9, the J call TRBJ1-2; the D gene is possibly TRBD1 (5 bases). This CDR3 region has 15 residues. Trimming shortened V by 0 bases and J by 4 bases, and 13 bases separated the two germline ends. Germline V gives CDR1 SGDLS, CDR2 YYNGEE. CDR3 coding DNA: TGTGCCAGCAGCGTAGCGGGGGGGTCGGCCTATGGCTACACCTTC. Translating it yields CASSVAGGSAYGYTF.

The chain recombines TRBV4-2 with TRBJ1-2; 7 nucleotides line up with TRBD1. CDR1 is LGHNA and CDR2 is YNFKEQ in the germline V gene. This CDR3 is 16 amino acids long. With 0 bases clipped from V and 2 bases from J, the junction kept 6 bases outside the gene matches. The CDR3 is CASSQEAGQRNYGYTF. In nucleotides, the CDR3 is TGTGCCAGCAGCCAAGAGGCGGGACAGCGGAACTATGGCTACACCTTC.

This clonotype was detected only a few times. The chain recombines TRBV7-3 with TRBJ2-7, with D tentatively TRBD1 (6 bases). The CDR3 spans 16 residues. Germline-derived CDR1 and CDR2 are SGHTA and FQGTGA. With 2 bases removed from V and 2 bases from J, the gap between germline ends came to 16 bases. The CDR3 DNA reads as TGTGCCAGCAGCTTAGCGGCAGGGGCCTCCACCTACGAGCAGTACTTC. Its translation is CASSLAAGASTYEQYF.

The V call is TRBV11-2, the J call TRBJ2-1; D is possibly TRBD2 (6 bases). V lost 6 bases, J lost 6 bases, and 21 bases lay in between. The CDR3 runs 16 residues. Germline V lookup: CDR1 SGHAT, CDR2 FQNNGV. The CDR3 DNA follows: TGTGCCAGCAGACGTCCGGGACTCGGAGGGGTCAATGAGCAGTTCTTC. Its protein is CASRRPGLGGVNEQFF.

V gene TRBV4-1 combines with J gene TRBJ2-3; 9 nucleotides agree with TRBD2. The CDR3 consists of 19 residues. Germline V CDR1 and CDR2: MGHRA, YSYEKL. V shed 1 base and J 0 bases; nucleotides not matched to a gene: 11. In DNA, the CDR3 is TGCGCCAGCAGCCAAGGCGGGGGGGGCGGGGGCACTAGCACAGATACGCAGTATTTT. This encodes CASSQGGGGGGTSTDTQYF.

This clonotype has ten or more counts. The rearrangement joins TRBV7-2 to TRBJ2-7; D ambiguous. The length of the CDR3 is 14 residues. V gave up 2 bases and J gave up 0 bases, with 8 bases separating them. Germline V gene data show CDR1 as SGHTA and CDR2 as FQGNSA. The CDR3 sequence: CASSLMWDSYEQYF. The CDR3 DNA reads as TGTGCCAGCAGCTTAATGTGGGACTCCTACGAGCAGTACTTC.

The rearrangement uses TRBV7-3 and TRBJ2-1, with D perhaps assigned TRBD1 or TRBD2 (5 bases each). Looked up from germline, CDR1 is SGHTA and CDR2 is FQGTGA. The CDR3 sequence is 16 residues long. The V end was cut by 5 bases, the J end by 0 bases, with 14 bases between. As DNA, the CDR3 is TGTGCCAGCAGCCCAAACGGGGCAAGCTCCTACAATGAGCAGTTCTTC. It is translated as CASSPNGASSYNEQFF.

The chain links TRBV15 to TRBJ1-1; the D gene is possibly TRBD1 (6 bases). This CDR3 contains 18 residues. Between the trimmed V and J ends, which lost 0 bases and 4 bases, there was a span of 21 bases. The V gene's germline CDR1 is LNHNV and CDR2 YYDKDF (reference sequence). CDR3 region: CATSREVQGLGMGTEAFF. CDR3 nucleotides: TGTGCCACCAGCAGAGAGGTACAGGGCCTCGGGATGGGCACTGAAGCTTTCTTT.

This clonotype came up many times. This rearrangement joins TRBV7-2 to TRBJ1-1; D gene uncertain. Germline V gives CDR1 SGHTA, CDR2 FQGNSA. Trimming stripped 5 bases from V and 0 bases from J, with 7 bases between. The CDR3 is 13 residues long. CDR3 sequence (DNA): TGTGCCAGCAGCCTAGTAGTGAACACTGAAGCTTTCTTT. As protein: CASSLVVNTEAFF.

The table lists this clonotype with a few counts. This chain links TRBV5-1 with TRBJ2-5; D unclear. Germline V gene lookup returns CDR1 SGHRS and CDR2 YFSETQ. Deletions cut 2 bases from V and 3 bases from J, with 11 bases between. The CDR3 is 14 amino acids. The CDR3 sequence: CASSFHISKETQYF. The CDR3 region has the DNA TGCGCCAGCAGCTTCCATATAAGCAAAGAGACCCAGTACTTC.

This clonotype was found a few times. V usage is TRBV7-2 and J usage is TRBJ2-7; a weak D match, TRBD2 (5 bases). Germline-derived CDR1 and CDR2 are SGHTA and FQGNSA. The CDR3 totals 15 residues. V lost 1 base, J lost 3 bases, and 13 bases lay in between. CDR3 coding DNA: TGTGCCAGCAGCTTAGGATCGGGGTCTTTCTACGAGCAGTACTTC. It codes for CASSLGSGSFYEQYF.

This clonotype was observed a few times. J is TRBJ1-2 and V is TRBV20-1; D is undetermined. Germline lookup yields CDR1 DFQATT and CDR2 SNEGSKA (reference sequence). The CDR3 runs 12 residues. V shed 5 bases and J shed 8 bases, with 15 bases lying between them. CDR3 nucleotide sequence: TGCAGTGCTGGGTCCTCTATTGGCGGCTACACCTTC. Encoded protein: CSAGSSIGGYTF.

The V gene is TRBV12-5, the J gene TRBJ2-3; D assignment may be TRBD1 or TRBD2 (6 bases each). Trimming took 3 bases from V and 4 from J, leaving 14 bases between them. CDR1 LGHNT and CDR2 FRNRAP come from the germline V gene. The CDR3 is 15 amino acids. This chain's CDR3 is CASGFWGASSDTQYF. CDR3 coding DNA: TGTGCTAGTGGTTTTTGGGGGGCGAGCTCAGATACGCAGTATTTT.

This clonotype came up a few times. The genes are TRBV6-2 or TRBV6-3 and TRBJ2-5, with a weak D call TRBD1 (6 bases). CDR3 size: 15 residues. V was cut by 6 bases and J by 4 bases, with 18 bases left in between. Germline assignment: CDR1 MNHEY and CDR2 SVGEGT. CDR3 sequence (DNA): TGTGCCAGCAGCCAGAGGGTTAGAGGGGGAGAGACCCAGTACTTC. Protein: CASSQRVRGGETQYF.